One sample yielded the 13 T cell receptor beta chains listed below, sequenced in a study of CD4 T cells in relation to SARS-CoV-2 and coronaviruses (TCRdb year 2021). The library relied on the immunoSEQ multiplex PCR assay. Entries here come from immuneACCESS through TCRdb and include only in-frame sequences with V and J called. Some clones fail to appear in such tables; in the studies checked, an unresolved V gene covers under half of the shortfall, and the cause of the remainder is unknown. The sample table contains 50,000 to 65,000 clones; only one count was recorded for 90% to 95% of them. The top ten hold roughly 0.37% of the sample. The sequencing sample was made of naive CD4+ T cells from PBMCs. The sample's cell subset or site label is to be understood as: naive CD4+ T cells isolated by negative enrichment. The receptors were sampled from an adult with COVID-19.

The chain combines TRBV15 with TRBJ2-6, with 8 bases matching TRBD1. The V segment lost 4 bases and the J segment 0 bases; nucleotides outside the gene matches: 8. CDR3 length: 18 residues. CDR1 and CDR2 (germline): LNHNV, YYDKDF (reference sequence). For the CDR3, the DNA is TGTGCCACCAGCACCGGGACAGGCTTCGCCTCTGGGGCCAACGTCCTGACTTTC. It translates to CATSTGTGFASGANVLTF.

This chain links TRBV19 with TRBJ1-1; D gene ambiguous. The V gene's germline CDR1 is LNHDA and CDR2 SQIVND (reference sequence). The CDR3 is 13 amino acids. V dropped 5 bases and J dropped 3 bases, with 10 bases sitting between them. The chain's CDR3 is CASSDLRDTEAFF. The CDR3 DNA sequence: TGTGCCAGTAGTGATCTAAGGGACACTGAAGCTTTCTTT.

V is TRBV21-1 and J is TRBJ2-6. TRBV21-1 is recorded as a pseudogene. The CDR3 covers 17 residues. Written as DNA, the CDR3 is TGTGCCAGCGCCTGGGCGGAAGCCCACTCTGGGGCCAACGTCCTGACTTTC. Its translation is CASAWAEAHSGANVLTF.

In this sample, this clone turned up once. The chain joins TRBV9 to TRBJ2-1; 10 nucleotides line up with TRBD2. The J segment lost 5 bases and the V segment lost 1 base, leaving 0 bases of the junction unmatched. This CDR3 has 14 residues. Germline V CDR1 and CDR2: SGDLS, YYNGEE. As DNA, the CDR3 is TGTGCCAGCAGCGTAAGCGGGAGGGACAATGAGCAGTTCTTC. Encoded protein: CASSVSGRDNEQFF.

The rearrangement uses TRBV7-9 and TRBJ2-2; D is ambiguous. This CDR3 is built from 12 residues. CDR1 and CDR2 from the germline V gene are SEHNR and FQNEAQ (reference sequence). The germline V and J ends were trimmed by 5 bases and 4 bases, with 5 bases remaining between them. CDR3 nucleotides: TGTGCCAGCAGCGCTGGCACCGGGGAGCTGTTTTTT. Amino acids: CASSAGTGELFF. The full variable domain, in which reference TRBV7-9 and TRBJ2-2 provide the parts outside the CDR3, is DTGVSQNPRHKITKRGQNVTFRCDPISEHNRLYWYRQTLGQGPEFLTYFQNEAQLEKSRLLSDRFSAERPKGSFSTLEIQRTEQGDSAMYLCASSAGTGELFFGEGSRLTVL.

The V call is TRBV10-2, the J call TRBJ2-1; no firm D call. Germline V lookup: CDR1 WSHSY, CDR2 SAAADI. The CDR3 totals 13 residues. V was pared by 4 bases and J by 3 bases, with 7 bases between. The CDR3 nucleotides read TGCGCCAGCAGTGTTTCAGACTACAATGAGCAGTTCTTC. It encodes CASSVSDYNEQFF.

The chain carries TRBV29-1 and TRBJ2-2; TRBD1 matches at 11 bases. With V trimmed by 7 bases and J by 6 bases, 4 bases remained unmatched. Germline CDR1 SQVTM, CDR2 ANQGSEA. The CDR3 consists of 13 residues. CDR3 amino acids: CSAGTGGPGELFF. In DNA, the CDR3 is TGCAGCGCTGGGACAGGGGGGCCCGGGGAGCTGTTTTTT.

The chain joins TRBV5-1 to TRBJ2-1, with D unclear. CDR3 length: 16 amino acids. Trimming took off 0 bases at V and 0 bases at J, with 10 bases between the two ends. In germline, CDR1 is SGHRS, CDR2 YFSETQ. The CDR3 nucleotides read TGCGCCAGCAGCTTGGTCGATATGAGCTCCTACAATGAGCAGTTCTTC. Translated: CASSLVDMSSYNEQFF.

CDR3 protein: CASIHRGDYGYTF. The CDR3 nucleotides read TGTGCCAGTATTCACAGGGGGGACTATGGCTACACCTTC. V gene TRBV19 combines with J gene TRBJ1-2; 8 bases fit TRBD1. Germline assignment: CDR1 LNHDA and CDR2 SQIVND (reference sequence). Trimming at V came to 7 bases and at J to 3 bases, leaving 4 bases not matched to a gene. CDR3 length equals 13 residues.

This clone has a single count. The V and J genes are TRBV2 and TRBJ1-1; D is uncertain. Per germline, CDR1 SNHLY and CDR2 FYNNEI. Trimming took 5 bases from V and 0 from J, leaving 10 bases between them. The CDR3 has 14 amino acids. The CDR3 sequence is CASSLDGVNTEAFF. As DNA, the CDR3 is TGTGCCAGCAGTCTCGACGGAGTGAACACTGAAGCTTTCTTT.

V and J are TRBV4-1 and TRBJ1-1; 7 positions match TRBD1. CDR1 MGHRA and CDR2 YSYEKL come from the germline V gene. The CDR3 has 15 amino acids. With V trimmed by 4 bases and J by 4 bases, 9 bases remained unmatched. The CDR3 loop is CASSPTGARGTEAFF. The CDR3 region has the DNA TGCGCCAGCAGCCCAACAGGGGCGCGGGGCACTGAAGCTTTCTTT.

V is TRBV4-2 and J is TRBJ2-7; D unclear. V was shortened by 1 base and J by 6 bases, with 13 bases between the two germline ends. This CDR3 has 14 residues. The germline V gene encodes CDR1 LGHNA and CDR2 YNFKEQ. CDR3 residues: CASSQVDSLGEQYF. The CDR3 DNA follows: TGTGCCAGCAGCCAAGTTGATAGTTTAGGCGAGCAGTACTTC.

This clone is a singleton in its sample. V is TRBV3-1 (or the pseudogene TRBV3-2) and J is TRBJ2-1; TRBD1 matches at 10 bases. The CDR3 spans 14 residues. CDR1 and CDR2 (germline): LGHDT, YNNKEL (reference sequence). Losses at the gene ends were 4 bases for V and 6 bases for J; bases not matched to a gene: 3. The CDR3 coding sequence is TGTGCCAGCAGCCCTCGGACAGGGGGCAATGAGCAGTTCTTC. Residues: CASSPRTGGNEQFF.